The 31 T cell receptor beta chains reported below all come from one sample, sequenced in a study of T cells in Graves' hyperthyroidism and ophthalmopathy. From RNA transcripts, TCR beta CDR3 regions were amplified. Carried out on the TCR CDR3, a first-round RT-PCR used the HTBI primer set. TCRdb re-called the multiplex PCR reads with MiXCR, one entry per CDR3 protein. The table has 500,000 or so distinct CDR3 sequences, 15% to 20% seen once. The sample comprised blood. The receptor set was obtained from a woman aged 18 to 35 with Graves' ophthalmopathy.

This clonotype was detected a few times. The chain has TRBV25-1 and TRBJ2-1, with 15 nucleotides matching TRBD2. The V gene end was trimmed by 4 bases and the J gene end by 0 bases; junction bases not matched to a gene: 7. CDR3 length equals 19 residues. Per the germline V gene, CDR1 is MGHDK and CDR2 is SYGVNS. The CDR3 loop reads CASSAGTSGRSSSYNEQFF. The DNA of the CDR3 is TGTGCCAGCAGTGCCGGGACTAGCGGGAGGAGCAGCTCCTACAATGAGCAGTTCTTC.

The gene calls are TRBV4-1 and TRBJ2-2, with TRBD2 as a possible D gene (6 bases). The V end was cut by 1 base, the J end by 9 bases, with 9 bases between. The CDR3 length is 13 residues. Germline CDR1 MGHRA, CDR2 YSYEKL. Here the CDR3 DNA reads TGCGCCAGCAGCCAAGTGAGGGACTGGGAGCTGTTTTTT. Protein product: CASSQVRDWELFF.

This clonotype has more than one count but fewer than ten. V and J are TRBV12-3 or TRBV12-4 and TRBJ2-1; no reliable D call. The CDR3 length is 14 residues. V lost 5 bases, J lost 6 bases, and 14 bases lay in between. CDR3 sequence (DNA): TGTGCCAGCAGTGACGGACGGTTTTTCAATGAGCAGTTCTTC. It specifies CASSDGRFFNEQFF.

J is TRBJ2-1 and V is TRBV27; 9 nucleotides agree with TRBD2. This CDR3 has 15 residues. CDR1 and CDR2 from the germline V gene are MNHEY and SMNVEV (reference sequence). Trimming removed 8 bases from V and 5 bases from J; junction bases left unmatched: 10. CDR3 DNA: TGTGCCAGCGAAAGCAATAGCGGGGGAAACAATGAGCAGTTCTTC. It codes for CASESNSGGNNEQFF.

This clonotype was found a few times. The chain carries TRBV7-3 and TRBJ1-1; 7 nucleotides align to TRBD1. Germline CDR1 reads SGHTA; CDR2 reads FQGTGA. The CDR3 sequence is 13 residues long. The V segment lost 6 bases and the J segment 6 bases; nucleotides outside the gene matches: 7. The CDR3 reads CASSLDRAAEAFF. The CDR3 nucleotides are TGTGCCAGCAGTCTAGACAGGGCCGCTGAAGCTTTCTTT. Drawing the rest from reference TRBV7-3 and TRBJ1-1, the complete variable domain is GAGVSQTPSNKVTEKGKYVELRCDPISGHTALYWYRQSLGQGPEFLIYFQGTGAADDSGLPNDRFFAVRPEGSVSTLKIQRTERGDSAVYLCASSLDRAAEAFFGQGTRLTVV.

This clonotype showed up many times. The CDR3 sequence is CSASKSDSPQETQYF. CDR3 nucleotides: TGCAGTGCTTCAAAATCGGACAGCCCCCAAGAGACCCAGTACTTC. This chain uses TRBV20-1 with TRBJ2-5; maybe TRBD1 (6 bases). The CDR3 spans 15 residues. V lost 5 bases and J lost 1, with 17 bases in between. Germline lookup yields CDR1 DFQATT and CDR2 SNEGSKA (reference sequence).

DNA of the CDR3: TGTGCCAGCAGCGAGCAGGGGGCAGATAGCTATGGCTACACCTTC. Encoded protein: CASSEQGADSYGYTF. The chain uses TRBV9 and TRBJ1-2, with 8 bases identical to TRBD1. The CDR3 consists of 15 residues. V was pared by 3 bases and J by 4 bases, with 8 bases of the junction left unmatched. Germline loops: CDR1 SGDLS, CDR2 YYNGEE.

This clonotype appeared a few times. A read error is possible here, since a much larger clone lies one base away. The V call is TRBV4-1, the J call TRBJ2-5, with D perhaps given as TRBD1 or TRBD2 (5 bases each). The CDR3 has 14 amino acids. CDR1 is MGHRA and CDR2 is YSYEKL in the germline V gene. The V end was cut by 1 base, the J end by 4 bases, with 10 bases between. The CDR3 spells CASSQAGQGETQYF. Here the CDR3 DNA reads TGCGCCAGCAGCCAAGCGGGGCAGGGAGAGACCCAGTACTTC.

In its sample, this clonotype was seen a few times. At one end, the junction sequence differs from germline, possibly due to a read error. V gene TRBV7-8 combines with J gene TRBJ1-2, with a weak D call TRBD1 (6 bases). This CDR3 contains 10 residues. Per the germline V gene, CDR1 is SGHVS and CDR2 is FQNEAQ. CDR3 sequence (DNA): TGTGCCAGCAGTCAAGGACAGATTCCCTTC. Translation: CASSQGQIPF.

Turning to this clonotype: No conserved phenylalanine or tryptophan is present at the end of the CDR3, so a read error is the likely explanation. The rearrangement uses TRBV15 and TRBJ1-3; D not resolved. Germline V CDR1 and CDR2: LNHNV, YYDKDF (reference sequence). This CDR3 is built from 13 residues. Trimming took 5 bases from V and 5 from J, leaving 10 bases between them. CDR3 coding DNA: TGTGCCACCAGCGACCGATTTAGAAACACCATATATTCT. It translates to CATSDRFRNTIYS.

A few counts support this clonotype. The chain carries TRBV2 and TRBJ1-2; D call uncertain. V lost 1 base and J lost 4, with 4 bases in between. This CDR3 is 12 amino acids long. Per germline, CDR1 SNHLY and CDR2 FYNNEI. CDR3 in amino acids: CASSEGIYGYTF. CDR3 in DNA: TGTGCCAGCAGTGAAGGTATCTATGGCTACACCTTC.

This clonotype showed up many times. The J gene is TRBJ1-3, the V gene TRBV2; D not certain. The CDR3 extends over 12 amino acids. V was shortened by 7 bases and J by 2 bases, with 6 bases between the two germline ends. The V gene's germline CDR1 is SNHLY and CDR2 FYNNEI. The CDR3 reads CASTATGNTIYF. The CDR3 DNA is TGTGCCAGCACAGCCACTGGAAACACCATATATTTT.

In its sample, this clonotype was seen many times. The genes are TRBV12-3 or TRBV12-4 and TRBJ2-3; no firm D call. This CDR3 is built from 15 residues. Trimming cost V 5 bases and J 3 bases, with 15 bases left between them. In DNA, the CDR3 is TGTGCCAGCAGTCCCACGCCAGCTGGAACAGATACGCAGTATTTT. It specifies CASSPTPAGTDTQYF.

This clonotype was seen many times. The junction differs from germline at one of its ends, possibly a read error. The chain employs TRBV3-1 and TRBJ2-5, with 9 positions matching TRBD2. The germline CDR1 and CDR2 sequences are LGHDT and YNNKEL (reference sequence). CDR3 length equals 14 residues. The CDR3 region is CASSQAGGQETQYF. DNA for the CDR3: TGTGCCAGCAGTCAAGCGGGGGGCCAAGAGACCCAGTACTTC.

This clonotype was counted only a few times. The chain recombines TRBV7-8 with TRBJ1-1; D is possibly TRBD1 (5 bases). The germline V gene encodes CDR1 SGHVS and CDR2 FQNEAQ. CDR3 length equals 15 residues. Trimming shortened V by 5 bases and J by 3 bases, and 16 bases separated the two germline ends. CDR3 sequence: CASSPRDAIYTEAFF. In DNA, the CDR3 is TGTGCCAGCAGCCCTCGGGACGCCATTTACACTGAAGCTTTCTTT.

The rearrangement joins TRBV5-8 to TRBJ1-2; 9 nucleotides agree with TRBD1. Trimming took 2 bases from V and 2 from J; bases not matched to a gene: 4. Germline V gene lookup returns CDR1 SGHTS and CDR2 YDEGEE. The CDR3 is made up of 15 amino acids. The CDR3 sequence is CASSFPTGGNYGYTF. CDR3 in DNA: TGTGCCAGCAGCTTCCCCACAGGGGGCAACTATGGCTACACCTTC.

As regards this clonotype: One end of the junction fails to match germline, which may point to a read error. The rearrangement joins TRBV12-3 or TRBV12-4 to TRBJ2-7; TRBD1 or TRBD2 may be the D gene (5 bases each). The length of the CDR3 is 12 residues. CDR3 in DNA: TGTGTCAGCAGTTTGGGGACGTACGAGCAGTACTTC. It is translated as CVSSLGTYEQYF.

This clonotype has a count of ten or more. V is TRBV16 and J is TRBJ1-1, with D unresolved. The CDR3 extends over 13 amino acids. Between the trimmed V and J ends, which lost 1 base and 3 bases, there was a span of 6 bases. Looked up from germline, CDR1 is KGHSY and CDR2 is FQNENV. The CDR3, as DNA: TGTGCCAGCAGCCAATTATTGGACACTGAAGCTTTCTTT. Its protein product is CASSQLLDTEAFF.

The gene calls are TRBV4-2 and TRBJ2-6; TRBD1 matches at 7 bases. V dropped 3 bases and J dropped 4; count of bases not matched to a gene: 6. This CDR3 is 16 amino acids long. Germline V gene data show CDR1 as LGHNA and CDR2 as YNFKEQ. The CDR3 region is CASSQKTGTGANVLTF. The CDR3 bases are TGTGCCAGCAGCCAGAAGACAGGGACCGGGGCCAACGTCCTGACTTTC.

As regards this clonotype: A much bigger clone sits one base away, suggesting this may be a read error. The CDR3 is CASSESAGLAARSYEQYF. CDR3 nucleotides: TGTGCCAGCAGTGAATCCGCAGGACTAGCGGCACGCTCCTACGAGCAGTACTTC. The gene calls are TRBV6-1 and TRBJ2-7; 10 nucleotides match TRBD2. Germline CDR1 and CDR2: MNHNS and SASEGT. Trimming took 2 bases from V and 0 from J; bases not matched to a gene: 10. The CDR3 is 18 residues long.

This clonotype was seen more than once but under ten times. V gene TRBV4-1 combines with J gene TRBJ1-1, with 10 bases lining up with TRBD1. CDR1 and CDR2 from the germline V gene are MGHRA and YSYEKL. Unmatched junction bases numbered 14, after V lost 5 bases and J lost 11 bases. The length of the CDR3 is 15 residues. The CDR3 protein is CASSFRGQGSLRAFF. CDR3 nucleotides: TGCGCCAGCAGCTTCAGGGGACAGGGGTCTTTGAGGGCTTTCTTT.

Comment on this clonotype: This may come from a read error, since a much larger clone is one base off. The chain is built from TRBV6-1 and TRBJ1-2, with D unresolved. Per the germline V gene, CDR1 is MNHNS and CDR2 is SASEGT. CDR3 size: 17 residues. For the CDR3, the DNA is TGTGCCAGCAGTGAAAGGGCGGGAGGAGCCTCTAACTATGGCTACGCCTTC. Its translation is CASSERAGGASNYGYAF.

This clonotype was seen more than once but under ten times. V gene TRBV4-2 combines with J gene TRBJ2-6; 9 bases line up with TRBD1. Germline CDR1 and CDR2: LGHNA and YNFKEQ. J lost 0 bases, V lost 2 bases, and 2 bases had no gene match. The CDR3 contains 17 residues. CDR3 nucleotides: TGTGCCAGCAGCCAACAGGACAGGGGCTCTGGGGCCAACGTCCTGACTTTC. It codes for CASSQQDRGSGANVLTF.

The V call is TRBV3-1, the J call TRBJ1-5, with 11 bases fitting TRBD1. J was trimmed by 3 bases and V by 1 base; bases with no gene match: 5. Looked up from germline, CDR1 is LGHDT and CDR2 is YNNKEL (reference sequence). The CDR3 totals 17 residues. Here the CDR3 DNA reads TGTGCCAGCAGCCAAGGGACAGGGGGCGCAGACAATCAGCCCCAGCATTTT. This translates into CASSQGTGGADNQPQHF.

This clonotype was seen many times. CDR3 residues: CASSLGVMGQVSYEQYF. CDR3 coding DNA: TGTGCCAGCAGCTTAGGCGTTATGGGACAGGTCTCCTACGAGCAGTACTTC. J is TRBJ2-7 and V is TRBV7-8; 8 bases are a match to TRBD1. With V trimmed by 1 base and J by 0 bases, 8 bases remained unmatched. The CDR3 extends over 17 amino acids. Germline lookup yields CDR1 SGHVS and CDR2 FQNEAQ.

The gene calls are TRBV4-2 and TRBJ1-6, with D hard to call. Germline V CDR1 and CDR2: LGHNA, YNFKEQ. This CDR3 region has 14 residues. V lost 0 bases and J lost 7, with 7 bases in between. In DNA, the CDR3 is TGTGCCAGCAGCCAAGACGATAGGAATTCACCCCTCCACTTT. Protein: CASSQDDRNSPLHF.

The chain carries TRBV13 and TRBJ1-1; D perhaps matches TRBD1 (5 bases). V lost 2 bases and J 0 bases, leaving 7 bases between the germline ends. Germline CDR1 PRHDT, CDR2 FYEKMQ (reference sequence). This CDR3 contains 14 residues. CDR3 amino acids: CASSLRTMNTEAFF. The CDR3 nucleotides are TGTGCCAGCAGCTTACGGACAATGAACACTGAAGCTTTCTTT.

This clonotype was detected many times. The V gene is TRBV12-3 or TRBV12-4, the J gene TRBJ2-5, with 10 bases lining up with TRBD2. The ends lost 1 base at V and 7 bases at J; junction bases unmatched: 12. CDR3 length: 17 residues. For the CDR3, the DNA is TGTGCCAGCAGTTTAGTAGCGGGGGGCCTACTATCGGGGACCCAGTACTTC. Amino acid sequence: CASSLVAGGLLSGTQYF.

The chain joins TRBV7-3 to TRBJ2-1; maybe TRBD2 (6 bases). The closer fit of TRBJ2-7 to the DNA end suggests the J call may be wrong. Looked up from germline, CDR1 is SGHTA and CDR2 is FQGTGA. The CDR3 extends over 15 amino acids. Here the CDR3 reads CASSLNRGTNNEQYF. Here the CDR3 DNA reads TGTGCCAGCAGCTTAAACCGCGGGACGAACAATGAGCAGTACTTC.

This clonotype was seen many times. This sequence joins TRBV7-8 and TRBJ2-1; D uncertain. The CDR3 has 13 amino acids. From germline, CDR1 is SGHVS and CDR2 FQNEAQ. V was pared by 3 bases and J by 5 bases, with 8 bases between. CDR3: CASSFNPDNEQFF. The DNA for the CDR3 is TGTGCCAGCAGCTTCAACCCTGACAATGAGCAGTTCTTC. Looking up the rest from reference TRBV7-8 and TRBJ2-1 gives the full variable domain: GAGVSQSPRYKVAKRGQDVALRCDPISGHVSLFWYQQALGQGPEFLTYFQNEAQLDKSGLPSDRFFAERPEGSVSTLKIQRTQQEDSAVYLCASSFNPDNEQFFGPGTRLTVL.

This clonotype was counted a few times. This chain uses TRBV7-9 with TRBJ1-6; 7 positions agree with TRBD1. J gave up 10 bases and V 6 bases, and 12 bases lay outside the gene matches. CDR1 SEHNR and CDR2 FQNEAQ come from the germline V gene (reference sequence). CDR3 length equals 15 residues. The CDR3, as DNA: TGTGCCAGCAGTCCCGGGGGGACAGTACCATCACCCCTCCACTTT. Its protein product is CASSPGGTVPSPLHF.